This T cell receptor beta chain was retrieved from a study of OX40 agonist ivuxolimab in advanced cancers. The overall study: Ivuxolimab, which patients received intravenously every 2 weeks, was dosed at 0.01 to 10 mg/kg.

In the case of this clone: What it recognizes is unknown.

Points from the study as a whole: CD8+ T cells were the subset that, on average, had more expanded clones than CD4+.

Here immunoSEQ multiplex PCR was the method, and the copy in TCRdb shows in-frame clones only, minus some. The profile covers under 100,000 clones, with 75% to 90% appearing a single time and 0.33% taken by the ten largest. The starting material was CD4+ or CD8+ T cells sorted from blood, obtained in a trial of the OX40 agonist ivuxolimab. The receptor was isolated from an adult with an advanced solid tumor such as melanoma, head and neck, liver or kidney cancer.

The CDR3 spells CATSRSGRANYGYTF. The DNA of the CDR3 is TGTGCCACCTCACGGTCGGGGCGAGCTAACTATGGCTACACCTTC. The gene calls are TRBV6-5 and TRBJ1-2; a possible D gene is TRBD1 (5 bases). This CDR3 is built from 15 residues. Trimming took off 10 bases at V and 0 bases at J, with 18 bases between the two ends. Germline CDR1 is MNHEY and CDR2 is SVGAGI.